These 30 T cell receptor beta chains originate from one sample sequenced in a study of blood T cell repertoires in COVID-19. Clones were read by immunoSEQ multiplex PCR, and TCRdb kept only the in-frame ones, dropping some. This table holds some 120,000 clones, around 87% found once. The sequenced sample was peripheral blood. These receptors originate from an older woman with acute or convalescent COVID-19.

The chain couples TRBV21-1 to TRBJ2-1; TRBD1 reflects the table's D call only, with no check against the DNA. TRBV21-1 is noted as a pseudogene. The CDR3 spans 16 residues. The CDR3 region is CASSLRNRASYNEQFF. The CDR3 bases are TGTGCCAGCAGCCTGCGGAACAGGGCCTCCTACAATGAGCAGTTCTTC.

The chain links TRBV29-1 to TRBJ2-5; possibly TRBD1 for D (7 bases). The CDR3 is 12 residues long. In germline, CDR1 is SQVTM, CDR2 ANQGSEA. Trimming took off 4 bases at V and 5 bases at J, with 11 bases between the two ends. This CDR3 is CSVGAGGETQYF. The CDR3 DNA sequence: TGCAGCGTTGGGGCAGGGGGGGAGACCCAGTACTTC.

Written as DNA, the CDR3 is TGTGCCAGTAGCCCCGGCCCAGCTAACTATGGCTACACCTTC. This sequence encodes CASSPGPANYGYTF. V is TRBV6-5 and J is TRBJ1-2, with unresolved D. The CDR3 is 14 residues long. The germline V and J ends were trimmed by 9 bases and 0 bases, with 14 bases remaining between them. Germline V gives CDR1 MNHEY, CDR2 SVGAGI.

The chain is built from TRBV6-2 or TRBV6-3 and TRBJ2-5; tentatively, D is TRBD1 (6 bases). Trimming pared 2 bases from V and 1 base from J, leaving 11 bases between. The CDR3 loop spans 15 amino acids. CDR1 is MNHEY and CDR2 is SVGEGT in the germline V gene. The CDR3 sequence is CASSYGQTLQETQYF. CDR3 in DNA: TGTGCCAGCAGTTACGGACAGACCCTCCAAGAGACCCAGTACTTC.

This clone appeared a single time. V and J are TRBV11-2 and TRBJ1-1; D remains ambiguous. V was trimmed by 0 bases and J by 4 bases, leaving 6 bases between them. Germline CDR1 and CDR2: SGHAT and FQNNGV. CDR3 length equals 13 residues. CDR3 bases: TGTGCCAGCAGCTTAGAATCGGGCACTGAAGCTTTCTTT. Translation gives CASSLESGTEAFF.

The chain couples TRBV7-9 to TRBJ2-2, with 7 positions matching TRBD1. Looked up from germline, CDR1 is SEHNR and CDR2 is FQNEAQ (reference sequence). V gave up 5 bases and J gave up 6 bases; unmatched junction bases: 6. This CDR3 comprises 14 residues. The CDR3 protein is CASSTTGPAGELFF. The CDR3 nucleotides are TGTGCCAGCAGCACGACAGGGCCGGCCGGGGAGCTGTTTTTT.

The J gene is TRBJ2-1, the V gene TRBV5-6; 13 bases agree with TRBD2. Germline V gene data show CDR1 as SGHDT and CDR2 as YYEEEE. This CDR3 is built from 14 residues. The V segment lost 4 bases and the J segment 8 bases; nucleotides outside the gene matches: 3. The CDR3 spells CASSPGLAGDEQFF. CDR3 sequence (DNA): TGTGCCAGCAGCCCCGGACTAGCGGGAGATGAGCAGTTCTTC.

This chain uses TRBV2 with TRBJ2-7; TRBD2 aligns across 7 bases. The CDR3 sequence is 11 residues long. J was trimmed by 11 bases and V by 4 bases; bases with no gene match: 5. The germline gives CDR1 SNHLY, CDR2 FYNNEI. The CDR3 loop is CASSVARGEYF. DNA for the CDR3: TGTGCCAGCAGTGTAGCCCGGGGGGAGTACTTC. Filled out from reference TRBV2 and TRBJ2-7, the complete variable domain reads EPEVTQTPSHQVTQMGQEVILRCVPISNHLYFYWYRQILGQKVEFLVSFYNNEISEKSEIFDDQFSVERPDGSNFTLKIRSTKLEDSAMYFCASSVARGEYFGPGTRLTVT.

CDR3 amino acids: CASSFGQGLTGELFF. The CDR3 DNA is TGTGCCAGCAGCTTCGGACAGGGGCTCACCGGGGAGCTGTTTTTT. V and J are TRBV11-2 and TRBJ2-2; TRBD1 agrees at 9 bases. Germline assignment: CDR1 SGHAT and CDR2 FQNNGV. The length of the CDR3 is 15 residues. After removal of 3 bases from V and 4 bases from J, the junction contained 3 bases not matched to a gene.

The chain joins TRBV4-1 to TRBJ1-3, with D hard to call. CDR1 and CDR2 from the germline V gene are MGHRA and YSYEKL. Trimming removed 4 bases from V and 4 bases from J, with 8 bases in between. The CDR3 has 13 amino acids. The CDR3 spells CASSLSEGNTIYF. Written as DNA, the CDR3 is TGCGCCAGCAGCCTCTCGGAGGGAAACACCATATATTTT.

This clone was seen a single time. This chain uses TRBV2 with TRBJ1-3, with TRBD1 identical over 8 bases. After removal of 5 bases from V and 0 bases from J, the junction contained 3 bases not matched to a gene. The CDR3 contains 15 residues. The germline gives CDR1 SNHLY, CDR2 FYNNEI. CDR3 region: CASSPTGGSGNTIYF. DNA of the CDR3: TGTGCCAGCAGTCCCACAGGGGGCTCTGGAAACACCATATATTTT.

This chain connects TRBV5-1 to TRBJ2-1; no clear D gene. CDR3 length: 15 residues. Trimming cost V 0 bases and J 0 bases, with 7 bases left between them. Germline CDR1 and CDR2: SGHRS and YFSETQ. CDR3 region: CASSLGQISYNEQFF. DNA for the CDR3: TGCGCCAGCAGCTTGGGCCAGATCTCCTACAATGAGCAGTTCTTC.

The chain employs TRBV3-1 (or the pseudogene TRBV3-2) and TRBJ2-1, with TRBD2 matching 9 bases. The CDR3 is 17 residues long. V was clipped by 0 bases and J by 4 bases; unmatched bases: 7. Germline V gives CDR1 LGHDT, CDR2 YNNKEL (reference sequence). The DNA of the CDR3 is TGTGCCAGCAGCCAAGATCTGGGGACTAGCTCGTACAATGAGCAGTTCTTC. Encoded protein: CASSQDLGTSSYNEQFF.

This clone was seen more than once but under ten times. The chain links TRBV6-5 to TRBJ1-4, with TRBD1 matching over 8 bases. This CDR3 region has 15 residues. In germline, CDR1 is MNHEY, CDR2 SVGAGI. Trimming at V came to 5 bases and at J to 7 bases, leaving 9 bases not matched to a gene. CDR3 sequence (DNA): TGTGCCAGCAGTAATACAGGGGGAAGAAGTGAAAAACTGTTTTTT. It is translated as CASSNTGGRSEKLFF.

J is TRBJ1-5 and V is TRBV7-9; 10 bases match TRBD1. The CDR3 contains 14 residues. From germline, CDR1 is SEHNR and CDR2 FQNEAQ (reference sequence). The junction had 4 bases not matched to a gene; V was cut back by 5 bases and J by 6 bases. This CDR3 is CASSRQGASQPQHF. The CDR3 DNA follows: TGTGCCAGCAGCCGACAGGGGGCATCTCAGCCCCAGCATTTT.

This clone was counted only a few times. This chain uses TRBV15 with TRBJ2-5; D perhaps matches TRBD2 (6 bases). CDR3 size: 17 residues. Germline assignment: CDR1 LNHNV and CDR2 YYDKDF (reference sequence). V lost 1 base and J lost 2, with 17 bases in between. The chain's CDR3 is CATSRGRIGGAQETQYF. The CDR3 DNA follows: TGTGCCACCAGCAGAGGCCGGATCGGCGGGGCTCAAGAGACCCAGTACTTC.

The sample holds one count of this clone. V gene TRBV3-1 (or the pseudogene TRBV3-2) combines with J gene TRBJ2-6; D perhaps matches TRBD1 (6 bases). The germline gives CDR1 LGHDT, CDR2 YNNKEL (reference sequence). V was clipped by 4 bases and J by 0 bases, with 25 bases between them. The CDR3 consists of 21 residues. The CDR3 bases are TGTGCCAGCAGCCCCGGTTTAATAGGACAGCCGACAAGCTCTGGGGCCAACGTCCTGACTTTC. Translation: CASSPGLIGQPTSSGANVLTF.

The CDR3 here is CASSLGQGTSYEQYF. Here the CDR3 DNA reads TGCGCCAGCAGCTTGGGACAGGGGACATCCTACGAGCAGTACTTC. V usage is TRBV5-1 and J usage is TRBJ2-7, with 8 bases lining up with TRBD1. This CDR3 is built from 15 residues. CDR1 and CDR2 (germline): SGHRS, YFSETQ. The J segment lost 1 base and the V segment lost 0 bases, leaving 3 bases of the junction unmatched.

The rearrangement links TRBV25-1 to TRBJ2-7; D not certain. This CDR3 region has 12 residues. Trimming shortened V by 3 bases and J by 11 bases, and 14 bases separated the two germline ends. CDR1 is MGHDK and CDR2 is SYGVNS in the germline V gene. CDR3 region: CASSELDGLEYF. The CDR3 DNA reads as TGTGCCAGCAGTGAGCTAGATGGGTTGGAGTACTTC.

The chain is built from TRBV19 and TRBJ2-5, with 7 bases aligning to TRBD1. J was trimmed by 4 bases and V by 6 bases; bases with no gene match: 11. CDR1 and CDR2 from the germline V gene are LNHDA and SQIVND (reference sequence). The CDR3 is made up of 15 amino acids. CDR3 in DNA: TGTGCCAGTAGCCCCAGGGGGACGGGTCGAGAGACCCAGTACTTC. It codes for CASSPRGTGRETQYF.

V usage is TRBV5-1 and J usage is TRBJ2-1; 7 bases line up with TRBD2. V gave up 4 bases and J gave up 7 bases; unmatched junction bases: 14. Looked up from germline, CDR1 is SGHRS and CDR2 is YFSETQ. The CDR3 runs 16 residues. In DNA form, the CDR3 reads TGCGCCAGCAGCCCGGGGGGAAAGCCGACTGGGAATGAGCAGTTCTTC. Translation: CASSPGGKPTGNEQFF.

This rearrangement joins TRBV9 to TRBJ1-3, with D maybe TRBD1 (5 bases). The CDR3 extends over 16 amino acids. Looked up from germline, CDR1 is SGDLS and CDR2 is YYNGEE. Trimming pared 0 bases from V and 0 bases from J, leaving 10 bases between. CDR3 amino acids: CASSVAQDNSGNTIYF. DNA of the CDR3: TGTGCCAGCAGCGTAGCCCAGGACAACTCTGGAAACACCATATATTTT.

This clone was detected only once. V usage is TRBV5-1 and J usage is TRBJ2-3; D is uncertain. Germline CDR1 is SGHRS and CDR2 is YFSETQ. Trimming removed 7 bases from V and 8 bases from J, with 11 bases in between. The CDR3 extends over 11 amino acids. CDR3 sequence: CASRSEATQYF. CDR3 DNA sequence: TGCGCCAGCCGGTCCGAGGCTACGCAGTATTTT.

The J gene is TRBJ1-4, the V gene TRBV3-1 (or the pseudogene TRBV3-2), with 7 bases aligning to TRBD1. This CDR3 is built from 15 residues. Germline V CDR1 and CDR2: LGHDT, YNNKEL (reference sequence). V was pared by 4 bases and J by 3 bases, with 5 bases of the junction left unmatched. DNA of the CDR3: TGTGCCAGCAGCCGGAGGACAGGATCTAATGAAAAACTGTTTTTT. Protein sequence: CASSRRTGSNEKLFF.

V is TRBV30 and J is TRBJ1-3; D unresolved. V was cut by 0 bases and J by 2 bases, with 14 bases left in between. Germline-derived CDR1 and CDR2 are GTSNPN and SVGIG (reference sequence). The CDR3 spans 16 residues. The CDR3 DNA sequence: TGTGCCTGGAGTGTAAATGCCCAGGTGGCTGGAAACACCATATATTTT. Its protein is CAWSVNAQVAGNTIYF.

This chain's CDR3 is CASSSKGGDTEAFF. CDR3 coding DNA: TGTGCCAGCAGCTCAAAGGGGGGGGACACTGAAGCTTTCTTT. The rearrangement links TRBV7-9 to TRBJ1-1; a weak D match, TRBD1 (6 bases). This CDR3 contains 14 residues. In germline, CDR1 is SEHNR, CDR2 FQNEAQ (reference sequence). V lost 4 bases to trimming and J lost 3 bases, with 12 bases between them.

The chain joins TRBV14 to TRBJ2-3; D may be TRBD2 (5 bases). V gave up 1 base and J gave up 0 bases, with 11 bases separating them. The germline CDR1 and CDR2 sequences are SGHDN and FVKESK. CDR3 length equals 16 residues. The CDR3 coding sequence is TGTGCCAGCAGCCAAGGGACTTACGCTAGCACAGATACGCAGTATTTT. This sequence encodes CASSQGTYASTDTQYF.

V usage is TRBV27 and J usage is TRBJ2-1; TRBD1 matches at 10 bases. Germline trimming cut 5 bases from V and 4 bases from J; bases unmatched to any gene: 2. Germline V gene lookup returns CDR1 MNHEY and CDR2 SMNVEV (reference sequence). The CDR3 sequence is 14 residues long. CDR3 amino acids: CASSRTGGYNEQFF. The CDR3 DNA sequence: TGTGCCAGCAGTCGGACAGGGGGATACAATGAGCAGTTCTTC.

The V call is TRBV7-8, the J call TRBJ1-1; the D is unclear. CDR1 is SGHVS and CDR2 is FQNEAQ in the germline V gene. Trimming pared 2 bases from V and 4 bases from J, leaving 14 bases between. The CDR3 length is 15 residues. In DNA, the CDR3 is TGTGCCAGCAGCTTACCAAGTCGGGGTACCACTGAAGCTTTCTTT. This encodes CASSLPSRGTTEAFF. Supplemented by reference TRBV7-8 and TRBJ1-1, the full variable domain reads GAGVSQSPRYKVAKRGQDVALRCDPISGHVSLFWYQQALGQGPEFLTYFQNEAQLDKSGLPSDRFFAERPEGSVSTLKIQRTQQEDSAVYLCASSLPSRGTTEAFFGQGTRLTVV.

The rearrangement links TRBV5-1 to TRBJ2-1, with a weak D call TRBD2 (7 bases). CDR1 and CDR2 (germline): SGHRS, YFSETQ. The CDR3 extends over 16 amino acids. The V gene lost 4 bases and the J gene lost 9 bases, with 23 bases spanning the gap. This CDR3 is CASSQNTGRGVGEQFF. CDR3 in DNA: TGCGCCAGCAGCCAAAACACAGGGAGGGGGGTCGGTGAGCAGTTCTTC.